Sequencing of this T cell receptor (beta chain) was carried out in a study of T-cell reconstitution after alpha-beta-depleted transplantation in children. Study-level findings and limits: Several hundred expanded graft clones reportedly supplied alpha-beta T cells about two months after transplant.

With 2 bases removed from V and 7 bases from J, the gap between germline ends came to 6 bases. The CDR3 contains 12 residues. Germline values: CDR1 SGDLS, CDR2 YYNGEE. TCRbeta library preparation incorporated unique molecular identifiers. Using its own MiXCR run on the PCR reads, TCRdb lists one record per CDR3 protein. The repertoire holds more than 85,000 distinct CDR3 sequences, under 7% seen once, with 6% to 7% in the top ten. Many counts were recorded for this clonotype. What it binds is unknown. This sequence was found in a female patient aged 2-15 years who had a stem cell transplant for Fanconi anemia, so the T cells may come from the graft donor. Sequenced here: PBMCs, mostly from graft donor cells, sampled 60 days after TCRalphabeta/CD19-depleted stem cell transplant. The V gene is TRBV9, the J gene TRBJ2-2; D gene ambiguous. The CDR3 protein is CASSVLGGELFF. The CDR3 DNA reads as TGTGCCAGCAGCGTTTTGGGCGGGGAGCTGTTTTTT.